This TCR beta chain comes out of a study of T-cell memory formation after mild COVID-19. Germline CDR1 reads SGDLS; CDR2 reads YYNGEE. The CDR3 contains 16 residues. Between the trimmed V and J ends, which lost 2 bases and 0 bases, there was a span of 12 bases. One entry per CDR3 protein, called by TCRdb with MiXCR from the 5' RACE reads. In the table there are about 170,000 distinct CDR3 sequences, 10% to 15% of which are singletons. This TCR was sampled from a man between 18 and 35 years old who had mild COVID-19 (a few samples of this study predate the infection). Cell type and time point are not known. This chain links TRBV9 with TRBJ2-1, with D unclear. Sequencing was carried out using PBMCs or a T cell subset sorted from them (not recorded which). The CDR3 coding sequence is TGTGCCAGCAGCGTCGGCTTAGAGAGCTCCTACAATGAGCAGTTCTTC. As protein: CASSVGLESSYNEQFF.